These 25 T cell receptor beta chains were all obtained from the same sample, sequenced in a study of blood T cells in healthy people across ages. It was with a sample-barcoded 5' primer and a J-beta primer mix that a second PCR of about 6 to 12 cycles was run. TCRdb redid the calling of the 5' RACE reads with MiXCR, one entry per CDR3 protein. The repertoire includes roughly 800,000 distinct CDR3 sequences, about 37% of them detected once, and 13% sits in the top ten. The sequenced material came from blood. Receptors originate from a man between 18 and 35 years old in good health.

This chain joins TRBV12-3 or TRBV12-4 and TRBJ1-2; D is perhaps TRBD1 (5 bases). The V end was cut by 7 bases, the J end by 8 bases, with 17 bases between. The CDR3 extends over 13 amino acids. This chain's CDR3 is CASTVGGVIGYTF. The CDR3, as DNA: TGTGCCAGCACCGTCGGGGGAGTAATCGGCTACACCTTC.

CDR3 DNA sequence: TGCGCCAGCAGCCAATCGTCGGGACGGGGTAATCAGCCCCAGCATTTT. This encodes CASSQSSGRGNQPQHF. The chain couples TRBV4-3 to TRBJ1-5; possibly TRBD1 for D (5 bases). This CDR3 spans 16 amino acids. V was trimmed by 2 bases and J by 4 bases, leaving 15 bases between them. Germline V gene lookup returns CDR1 LGHNA and CDR2 YSLEER.

The rearrangement links TRBV14 to TRBJ2-1, with 8 bases lining up with TRBD1. J was trimmed by 8 bases and V by 8 bases; bases with no gene match: 17. The CDR3 loop spans 16 amino acids. Germline CDR1 reads SGHDN; CDR2 reads FVKESK. The CDR3, as DNA: TGTGCCAGCGGCGATATGAACAGGGGGGTGGCGGATGAGCAGTTCTTC. Encoded protein: CASGDMNRGVADEQFF.

The chain is built from TRBV7-9 and TRBJ2-7; 7 bases agree with TRBD2. V was pared by 3 bases and J by 7 bases, with 6 bases of the junction left unmatched. Looked up from germline, CDR1 is SEHNR and CDR2 is FQNEAQ (reference sequence). CDR3 length: 13 amino acids. In nucleotides, the CDR3 is TGTGCCAGCAGCTTGGGAGGGGTGAGTGAGCAGTACTTC. It specifies CASSLGGVSEQYF.

V usage is TRBV12-3 or TRBV12-4 and J usage is TRBJ2-3; D is unresolved. V was cut by 5 bases and J by 6 bases, with 9 bases left in between. CDR3 size: 12 residues. The CDR3 DNA sequence: TGTGCCAGCAGTATGATAGTTGATACGCAGTATTTT. Residues: CASSMIVDTQYF.

This clonotype was seen ten or more times. The gene calls are TRBV12-3 or TRBV12-4 and TRBJ1-1; D call uncertain. CDR3 length: 12 residues. V shed 7 bases and J shed 4 bases, with 10 bases lying between them. The CDR3 loop reads CASTIDTTEAFF. Written as DNA, the CDR3 is TGTGCCAGCACGATCGACACCACTGAAGCTTTCTTT.

In its sample, this clonotype was seen a few times. The chain uses TRBV27 and TRBJ2-5; possibly TRBD1 for D (5 bases). This CDR3 contains 14 residues. V gave up 6 bases and J gave up 5 bases, with 16 bases separating them. Looked up from germline, CDR1 is MNHEY and CDR2 is SMNVEV (reference sequence). CDR3 bases: TGTGCCAGCAGCCCCAACAGGATAAGCGAGACCCAGTACTTC. Its translation is CASSPNRISETQYF.

This clonotype was detected a few times. V is TRBV27 and J is TRBJ2-1, with TRBD1 matching over 8 bases. Germline V gene lookup returns CDR1 MNHEY and CDR2 SMNVEV (reference sequence). The V gene end was trimmed by 5 bases and the J gene end by 2 bases; junction bases not matched to a gene: 5. The CDR3 is made up of 15 amino acids. The CDR3: CASSRRTGTYNEQFF. The CDR3 DNA sequence: TGTGCCAGCAGTCGAAGGACAGGGACCTACAATGAGCAGTTCTTC.

The J gene is TRBJ1-6, the V gene TRBV10-3, with 7 bases matching TRBD1. CDR1 is ENHRY, CDR2 SYGVKD, per germline. The CDR3 loop spans 14 amino acids. V dropped 7 bases and J dropped 6; count of bases not matched to a gene: 6. CDR3 coding DNA: TGTGCCATCAATAGACAGGGACTTAATTCACCCCTCCACTTT. This sequence encodes CAINRQGLNSPLHF.

The J gene is TRBJ1-2, the V gene TRBV4-1, with D perhaps matching TRBD1 (6 bases). Germline lookup yields CDR1 MGHRA and CDR2 YSYEKL. Trimming pared 1 base from V and 1 base from J, leaving 13 bases between. The CDR3 is 16 amino acids. The CDR3 reads CASSQVGGPFNYGYTF. Written as DNA, the CDR3 is TGCGCCAGCAGCCAAGTGGGGGGCCCCTTTAACTATGGCTACACCTTC.

This chain connects TRBV15 to TRBJ1-2, with D tentatively TRBD1 (6 bases). From germline, CDR1 is LNHNV and CDR2 YYDKDF (reference sequence). The CDR3 extends over 15 amino acids. Deletions cut 3 bases from V and 7 bases from J, with 18 bases between. CDR3 nucleotide sequence: TGTGCCACCAGCAGCTTTGAGGGGGGAAGAAGTGGCTACACCTTC. This translates into CATSSFEGGRSGYTF.

In this sample, this clonotype turned up a few times. V gene TRBV5-1 combines with J gene TRBJ1-6; D is ambiguous. The CDR3 length is 16 residues. Germline CDR1 reads SGHRS; CDR2 reads YFSETQ. Trimming left V 4 bases short and J 9 bases short, with 20 bases between. CDR3: CASSLSARRFSSPLHF. The CDR3 DNA sequence: TGCGCCAGCAGCCTGTCCGCTCGGAGGTTTTCTTCACCCCTCCACTTT.

At least ten counts were recorded for this clonotype. V and J are TRBV7-2 and TRBJ1-2, with D unclear. The CDR3 is 15 amino acids. Germline CDR1 reads SGHTA; CDR2 reads FQGNSA. V shed 5 bases and J shed 0 bases, with 13 bases lying between them. CDR3 residues: CASSTNRVANYGYTF. The DNA of the CDR3 is TGTGCCAGCAGCACTAATAGGGTAGCTAACTATGGCTACACCTTC. Supplemented by reference TRBV7-2 and TRBJ1-2, the full variable domain reads GAGVSQSPSNKVTEKGKDVELRCDPISGHTALYWYRQSLGQGLEFLIYFQGNSAPDKSGLPSDRFSAERTGGSVSTLTIQRTQQEDSAVYLCASSTNRVANYGYTFGSGTRLTVV.

This chain uses TRBV6-2 or TRBV6-3 with TRBJ2-3, with D perhaps being TRBD1 or TRBD2 (5 bases each). The V end was cut by 1 base, the J end by 4 bases, with 15 bases between. This CDR3 has 16 amino acids. Germline V gene lookup returns CDR1 MNHEY and CDR2 SVGEGT. In nucleotides, the CDR3 is TGTGCCAGCAGTTACTTCCGGGGCCTCTCCTCAGATACGCAGTATTTT. This encodes CASSYFRGLSSDTQYF.

The chain links TRBV10-3 to TRBJ1-2, with TRBD1 matching over 9 bases. Germline V gene lookup returns CDR1 ENHRY and CDR2 SYGVKD. The CDR3 length is 14 residues. Trimming took 6 bases from V and 8 from J; bases not matched to a gene: 10. The CDR3 sequence is CAIRTGTGTPGYTF. The CDR3 nucleotides read TGTGCCATCAGGACCGGGACAGGGACCCCCGGCTACACCTTC.

The rearrangement links TRBV19 to TRBJ1-4, with no clear D. CDR1 and CDR2 from the germline V gene are LNHDA and SQIVND (reference sequence). The CDR3 sequence is 13 residues long. Trimming shortened V by 6 bases and J by 4 bases, and 9 bases separated the two germline ends. The CDR3 here is CASSSDYNEKLFF. DNA of the CDR3: TGTGCCAGTAGCTCGGACTATAATGAAAAACTGTTTTTT.

This clonotype was detected a few times. The CDR3 is CASSSAGSSGGYNEQFF. The CDR3 DNA is TGTGCCAGCAGTTCAGCGGGATCTAGCGGGGGGTACAATGAGCAGTTCTTC. The V gene is TRBV12-3 or TRBV12-4, the J gene TRBJ2-1, with 11 bases lining up with TRBD2. V was pared by 4 bases and J by 4 bases, with 9 bases of the junction left unmatched. The CDR3 spans 17 residues.

The chain's CDR3 is CASSLGRPGEGYTF. The CDR3 nucleotides read TGTGCCAGCAGCTTAGGGAGGCCAGGGGAAGGCTACACCTTC. The J gene is TRBJ1-2, the V gene TRBV7-2; a weak D match, TRBD1 (6 bases). The CDR3 is made up of 14 amino acids. Trimming stripped 1 base from V and 8 bases from J, with 14 bases between. CDR1 is SGHTA, CDR2 FQGNSA, per germline.

This clonotype was observed a single time. The chain has TRBV20-1 and TRBJ2-3, with D maybe TRBD1 (5 bases). The CDR3 runs 13 residues. V lost 0 bases and J lost 8, with 12 bases in between. Germline CDR1 is DFQATT and CDR2 is SNEGSKA (reference sequence). The DNA for the CDR3 is TGCAGTGCTAGAGATGAAGGGGCAGGTACGCAGTATTTT. Translating it yields CSARDEGAGTQYF.

J is TRBJ2-7 and V is TRBV28; possible D gene TRBD2, 6 bases. Germline CDR1 MDHEN, CDR2 SYDVKM. V gave up 5 bases and J gave up 3 bases, with 11 bases separating them. The CDR3 runs to 13 residues. The CDR3 DNA reads as TGTGCCAGCAGTGGAGGGGCCCACTACGAGCAGTACTTC. This encodes CASSGGAHYEQYF.

CDR3 sequence: CSARRTEAGELFF. The CDR3 bases are TGCAGTGCTAGACGTACGGAGGCCGGGGAGCTGTTTTTT. The gene calls are TRBV20-1 and TRBJ2-2, with D possibly TRBD2 on 5 matching bases. The V end lost 2 bases, the J end lost 6 bases, and 10 bases lay between the germline ends. The CDR3 extends over 13 amino acids. The V gene's germline CDR1 is DFQATT and CDR2 SNEGSKA (reference sequence).

A note on this clonotype: One end of the junction does not line up with germline, which may come from a read error. This chain connects TRBV12-3 or TRBV12-4 to TRBJ2-3; 9 bases agree with TRBD1. This CDR3 region has 15 residues. The CDR3 DNA reads TGTGCCAGCAGCCCCCGGGACAGGGTGGCAGATGCGCAGTATTTT. It translates to CASSPRDRVADAQYF.

This clonotype was picked up many times. The V call is TRBV20-1, the J call TRBJ2-1; D unresolved. The germline CDR1 and CDR2 sequences are DFQATT and SNEGSKA (reference sequence). The CDR3 runs 11 residues. With 3 bases removed from V and 10 bases from J, the gap between germline ends came to 10 bases. The chain's CDR3 is CSARSEDEQFF. The CDR3 bases are TGCAGTGCTAGGAGCGAGGACGAGCAGTTCTTC.

The table lists this clonotype with a few counts. The J gene is TRBJ1-2, the V gene TRBV2; possible D gene TRBD1, 5 bases. This CDR3 has 13 amino acids. The V end lost 7 bases, the J end lost 8 bases, and 17 bases lay between the germline ends. Germline V lookup: CDR1 SNHLY, CDR2 FYNNEI. The CDR3 nucleotides are TGTGCCAGCATCGCCTTGGGGGAGGGCGGCTACACCTTC. Translation: CASIALGEGGYTF. The entire variable domain, with the rest obtained from reference TRBV2 and TRBJ1-2, is as follows: EPEVTQTPSHQVTQMGQEVILRCVPISNHLYFYWYRQILGQKVEFLVSFYNNEISEKSEIFDDQFSVERPDGSNFTLKIRSTKLEDSAMYFCASIALGEGGYTFGSGTRLTVV.

The gene calls are TRBV2 and TRBJ1-2, with 8 bases lining up with TRBD1. The V gene end was trimmed by 4 bases and the J gene end by 0 bases; junction bases not matched to a gene: 4. Looked up from germline, CDR1 is SNHLY and CDR2 is FYNNEI. The CDR3 runs to 15 residues. CDR3 sequence: CASSVQGVSNYGYTF. DNA for the CDR3: TGTGCCAGCAGTGTACAGGGGGTATCTAACTATGGCTACACCTTC.